Listed below are T cell receptor beta chains from one sample, sequenced in a study of blood T cell repertoires in COVID-19. The assay was immunoSEQ multiplex PCR, and TCRdb's table has in-frame clones only and misses some. Among roughly 300,000 clones listed, about nine tenths were seen once. The sequenced sample was peripheral blood. These receptors all come from a woman in her thirties with COVID-19, enrolled during active disease. CDR3s include the opening cysteine and the closing phenylalanine or tryptophan. A D gene is named only where the DNA matches it firmly. Clone sizes are given selectively: once, few, many, or a class where the clone is expanded.

size,D,J,V,DNA,CDR3
once,TRBD1,TRBJ1-2,TRBV6-5,TGTGCCAGCAGTCCCGTTCAGGGGGCAGGGGGCTACACCTTC,CASSPVQGAGGYTF
.,.,TRBJ1-1,TRBV4-2,TGTGCCAGCAGCCAAGATAGAGGGAGGGACACTGAAGCTTTCTTT,CASSQDRGRDTEAFF
.,.,TRBJ1-1,TRBV5-4,TGTGCCAGCAGCACCTTGGTGGGAGGGCGCACTGAAGCTTTCTTT,CASSTLVGGRTEAFF
.,.,TRBJ2-7,TRBV4-1,TGCGCCAGCAGCCAAGATAACAGGGCGTACGAGCAGTACTTC,CASSQDNRAYEQYF
.,.,TRBJ1-2,TRBV27,TGTGCCAGCAGTTCATTTTCCGGGTCCACCTATGGCTACACCTTC,CASSSFSGSTYGYTF
.,.,TRBJ2-3,TRBV3-1/TRBV3-2,TGTGCCAGCAGCCGGCGGGGGACAACGGATACGCAGTATTTT,CASSRRGTTDTQYF
.,TRBD2,TRBJ2-3,TRBV5-1,TGCGCCAGCAGCCCCCAGGGTAGCGGGGGGGCCCAAGATACGCAGTATTTT,CASSPQGSGGAQDTQYF
.,.,TRBJ1-1,TRBV7-8,TGTGCCAGCAGCTTGGGACAGAACACTGAAGCTTTCTTT,CASSLGQNTEAFF
.,.,TRBJ2-1,TRBV4-1,TGCGCCAGCAGCCAAAGAGGAAACCACAATGAGCAGTTCTTC,CASSQRGNHNEQFF
once,TRBD1,TRBJ1-4,TRBV19,TGTGCCAGTAGTATACAGGGGGCTGAAAAACTGTTTTTT,CASSIQGAEKLFF
.,TRBD1,TRBJ2-6,TRBV27,TGTGCCAGCACTCCCGGGACAGGGGACTCTGGGGCCAACGTCCTGACTTTC,CASTPGTGDSGANVLTF
.,.,TRBJ1-4,TRBV5-6,TGTGCCAGCAGCGCCGGGACACTCCTTGCAACTAATGAAAAACTGTTTTTT,CASSAGTLLATNEKLFF
once,.,TRBJ2-4,TRBV4-1,TGCGCCAGCAGCCAAGAAGATCCCCTGAGAGGCATTCAGTACTTC,CASSQEDPLRGIQYF
few,TRBD1,TRBJ1-4,TRBV7-2,TGTGCCAGCAGCCCTCGAGGGGGCGCAACTAATGAAAAACTGTTTTTT,CASSPRGGATNEKLFF
.,.,TRBJ1-2,TRBV6-6,TGTGCCAGCAGCGCAACATCCCAGTCATATGGCTACACCTTC,CASSATSQSYGYTF
.,.,TRBJ1-1,TRBV12-3/TRBV12-4,TGTGCCAGCAGTTCGACAGGACACACTGAAGCTTTCTTT,CASSSTGHTEAFF
.,.,TRBJ2-6,TRBV6-1,TGTGCCAGCAGTGTGCAGGTCAGCTCTGGGGCCAACGTCCTGACTTTC,CASSVQVSSGANVLTF
.,TRBD2,TRBJ2-3,TRBV6-5,TGTGCCATTGGGCGGGGGAGCACAGATACGCAGTATTTT,CAIGRGSTDTQYF
.,TRBD1,TRBJ1-2,TRBV29-1,TGCAGCGTTCACACCTGGGGGACAGGGTACGATTTTTCCCATGGCTACACCTTC,CSVHTWGTGYDFSHGYTF
.,.,TRBJ2-2,TRBV3-1/TRBV3-2,TGTGCCAGCAGCCCCCGACAGACCACCGGGGAGCTGTTTTTT,CASSPRQTTGELFF